Presented here are 27 T cell receptor beta chains from one specimen sequenced in a study of CD8 T cells in Susac syndrome. RNA totalling roughly 0.5 to 1 ug underwent reverse transcription with random hexamers. TCRdb re-called the immunoSEQ multiplex PCR reads through MiXCR, storing one row per CDR3 protein. The sample yields fewer than 150,000 distinct CDR3 sequences, roughly 94% seen once. The specimen was CD8+ T cells from PBMCs. Receptor source: a human donor in good health.

The chain joins TRBV7-9 to TRBJ2-7; 10 nucleotides line up with TRBD1. Trimming removed 6 bases from V and 1 base from J; junction bases left unmatched: 6. This CDR3 contains 15 residues. Germline CDR1 and CDR2: SEHNR and FQNEAQ (reference sequence). CDR3 protein: CASRTTGQGSYEQYF. CDR3 DNA: TGTGCCAGCAGGACAACGGGACAGGGGTCCTACGAGCAGTACTTC.

The chain uses TRBV20-1 and TRBJ2-7, with TRBD2 matching over 10 bases. The V segment lost 6 bases and the J segment 2 bases; nucleotides outside the gene matches: 7. The length of the CDR3 is 14 residues. Germline CDR1 reads DFQATT; CDR2 reads SNEGSKA (reference sequence). The CDR3 DNA reads TGCAGTGCCTTTGGACTAGCGGACACCTACGAGCAGTACTTC. Residues: CSAFGLADTYEQYF.

This chain joins TRBV4-3 and TRBJ2-3; 8 bases match TRBD1. The CDR3 is 17 residues long. V lost 0 bases and J lost 0; bases outside the gene matches: 5. CDR1 is LGHNA and CDR2 is YSLEER in the germline V gene. The CDR3 here is CASSQDNRDRSTDTQYF. The CDR3 region has the DNA TGCGCCAGCAGCCAAGATAATCGGGACAGGAGCACAGATACGCAGTATTTT.

The chain uses TRBV29-1 and TRBJ2-1; 8 bases are shared with TRBD1. CDR1 is SQVTM and CDR2 is ANQGSEA in the germline V gene. The junction had 13 bases not matched to a gene; V was cut back by 5 bases and J by 13 bases. The CDR3 sequence is 13 residues long. CDR3 region: CSVQGGQGVDQFF. In DNA, the CDR3 is TGCAGCGTTCAAGGAGGACAGGGAGTGGATCAGTTCTTC.

The chain combines TRBV6-5 with TRBJ2-5; TRBD1 matches at 8 bases. The trim removed 6 bases at V and 4 bases at J, leaving 10 bases unmatched. CDR1 is MNHEY and CDR2 is SVGAGI in the germline V gene. CDR3 size: 15 residues. This CDR3 reads CASSPRTGTSETQYF. In nucleotides, the CDR3 is TGTGCCAGCAGCCCTCGGACAGGGACTTCAGAGACCCAGTACTTC.

This rearrangement joins TRBV15 to TRBJ1-1; tentatively, D is TRBD1 (5 bases). The CDR3 contains 12 residues. Germline V gives CDR1 LNHNV, CDR2 YYDKDF (reference sequence). The CDR3 DNA is TGTGCGGCCAAGGGGTTAATGACTGAAGCTTTCTTT. Its translation: CAAKGLMTEAFF.

The V call is TRBV9, the J call TRBJ1-2; TRBD1 matches 7 bases. Looked up from germline, CDR1 is SGDLS and CDR2 is YYNGEE. The CDR3 is 17 residues long. J gave up 5 bases and V 3 bases, and 16 bases lay outside the gene matches. This CDR3 is CASSARDSRTFPYGYTF. In DNA form, the CDR3 reads TGTGCCAGCAGCGCTCGGGACAGCCGAACTTTCCCTTATGGCTACACCTTC.

The V and J genes are TRBV29-1 and TRBJ2-7; the D call may be TRBD1 or TRBD2 (5 bases each). There are 12 residues in the CDR3. Germline CDR1 reads SQVTM; CDR2 reads ANQGSEA. With 1 base removed from V and 6 bases from J, the gap between germline ends came to 10 bases. The CDR3 is CSVEGDAGEQYF. In nucleotides, the CDR3 is TGCAGCGTTGAAGGGGACGCCGGCGAGCAGTACTTC.

This rearrangement joins TRBV6-2 or TRBV6-3 to TRBJ2-7; D remains unclear. The germline V gene has CDR1 MNHEY and CDR2 SVGEGT. The CDR3 consists of 14 residues. V lost 6 bases to trimming and J lost 2 bases, with 14 bases between them. The CDR3 spells CASSPDNSPYEQYF. CDR3 DNA: TGTGCCAGCAGCCCAGACAACTCCCCCTACGAGCAGTACTTC.

The chain is built from TRBV9 and TRBJ2-7, with D perhaps given as TRBD1 or TRBD2 (5 bases each). The CDR3 consists of 16 residues. In germline, CDR1 is SGDLS, CDR2 YYNGEE. V was clipped by 0 bases and J by 0 bases, with 13 bases between them. Here the CDR3 reads CASSVGLERGSYEQYF. CDR3 coding DNA: TGTGCCAGCAGCGTAGGGCTTGAGAGGGGCTCCTACGAGCAGTACTTC.

V and J are TRBV6-5 and TRBJ2-7, with D possibly called TRBD1 or TRBD2 (6 bases each). V lost 0 bases and J 5 bases, leaving 17 bases between the germline ends. The CDR3 runs to 16 residues. Per germline, CDR1 MNHEY and CDR2 SVGAGI. CDR3 nucleotides: TGTGCCAGCAGTTACTCGCCTCCGGGGGCTAATGACGAGCAGTACTTC. Translated: CASSYSPPGANDEQYF.

The chain has TRBV30 and TRBJ2-5; 7 positions agree with TRBD1. With 1 base clipped from V and 5 bases from J, the junction kept 7 bases outside the gene matches. Germline V gene lookup returns CDR1 GTSNPN and CDR2 SVGIG (reference sequence). CDR3 length: 14 amino acids. The CDR3 region has the DNA TGTGCCTGGAGTGACAGGGGCGCCCGGGAGACCCAGTACTTC. This encodes CAWSDRGARETQYF.

This clonotype came up a few times. This chain connects TRBV20-1 to TRBJ2-7, with 11 bases that match TRBD2. The CDR3 sequence is 13 residues long. Germline V gene data show CDR1 as DFQATT and CDR2 as SNEGSKA (reference sequence). The V and J ends lost 5 bases and 3 bases, in that order; junction bases with no gene match: 3. The CDR3 DNA follows: TGCAGTGCTCCTACTAGCGGGAGCTACGAGCAGTACTTC. The encoded protein is CSAPTSGSYEQYF.

This sequence joins TRBV27 and TRBJ1-5, with unresolved D. The germline V gene encodes CDR1 MNHEY and CDR2 SMNVEV (reference sequence). This CDR3 comprises 15 residues. V was shortened by 6 bases and J by 3 bases, with 15 bases between the two germline ends. Written as DNA, the CDR3 is TGTGCCAGCAGCCCCACACGGGAGGTCAATCAGCCCCAGCATTTT. It yields the protein CASSPTREVNQPQHF.

This chain links TRBV24-1 with TRBJ2-5, with 8 bases fitting TRBD1. V was clipped by 6 bases and J by 5 bases; unmatched bases: 7. Per the germline V gene, CDR1 is KGHDR and CDR2 is SFDVKD. The CDR3 contains 14 residues. As DNA, the CDR3 is TGTGCCACCAGTTCCGGACAGGGATGGGAGACCCAGTACTTC. It is translated as CATSSGQGWETQYF.

The gene calls are TRBV27 and TRBJ2-5; 8 nucleotides match TRBD2. The germline V gene encodes CDR1 MNHEY and CDR2 SMNVEV (reference sequence). The CDR3 extends over 16 amino acids. The junction had 12 bases not matched to a gene; V was cut back by 4 bases and J by 5 bases. CDR3 loop: CASSYHSGTLWETQYF. The CDR3 bases are TGTGCCAGCAGTTATCATAGCGGGACGCTTTGGGAGACCCAGTACTTC.

The chain combines TRBV13 with TRBJ1-5, with 7 bases aligning to TRBD1. V was pared by 5 bases and J by 2 bases, with 9 bases of the junction left unmatched. The CDR3 length is 16 residues. Germline V lookup: CDR1 PRHDT, CDR2 FYEKMQ (reference sequence). Here the CDR3 reads CASSESGTVGNQPQHF. CDR3 nucleotides: TGTGCCAGCAGCGAGTCGGGGACAGTGGGCAATCAGCCCCAGCATTTT.

The rearrangement links TRBV20-1 to TRBJ2-1; no definite D call. CDR1 DFQATT and CDR2 SNEGSKA come from the germline V gene (reference sequence). The CDR3 is 13 residues long. V was clipped by 0 bases and J by 9 bases, with 12 bases between them. The CDR3 nucleotides are TGCAGTGCTAGAGATTTGGATCGTATTGAGCAGTTCTTC. This translates into CSARDLDRIEQFF.

J is TRBJ2-3 and V is TRBV6-5; TRBD1 agrees at 7 bases. Trimming at V came to 4 bases and at J to 3 bases, leaving 7 bases not matched to a gene. Germline values: CDR1 MNHEY, CDR2 SVGAGI. The CDR3 runs 15 residues. The CDR3 DNA reads as TGTGCCAGCAGTTCCCTCCCGGGACAGACAGATACGCAGTATTTT. Residues: CASSSLPGQTDTQYF.

The chain combines TRBV14 with TRBJ2-1; perhaps D is TRBD1 or TRBD2 (6 bases each). CDR3 length: 17 residues. CDR1 and CDR2 (germline): SGHDN, FVKESK. V lost 3 bases, J lost 9 bases, and 24 bases lay in between. The CDR3 DNA follows: TGTGCCAGCAGCCAGAACACCGGGACTTCCCAAGGGGGTGAGCAGTTCTTC. Protein product: CASSQNTGTSQGGEQFF.

The chain employs TRBV7-9 and TRBJ1-1; weak D call: TRBD1 (5 bases). Germline CDR1 and CDR2: SEHNR and FQNEAQ (reference sequence). With 1 base removed from V and 4 bases from J, the gap between germline ends came to 16 bases. The length of the CDR3 is 16 residues. The CDR3 reads CASSLVRVGGGTEAFF. The CDR3 DNA reads TGTGCCAGCAGCTTAGTAAGGGTTGGTGGGGGCACTGAAGCTTTCTTT.

The chain combines TRBV28 with TRBJ1-1; 10 bases agree with TRBD1. After removal of 6 bases from V and 10 bases from J, the junction contained 11 bases not matched to a gene. Germline V gives CDR1 MDHEN, CDR2 SYDVKM. The CDR3 sequence is 14 residues long. CDR3 in amino acids: CASSSTYRDRGAFF. In nucleotides, the CDR3 is TGTGCCAGCAGCTCTACCTACCGGGACAGGGGAGCTTTCTTT.

The CDR3, as DNA: TGTGCCAGCAGCCATGACGGTTACGAGCAGTACTTC. Encoded protein: CASSHDGYEQYF. This chain links TRBV7-9 with TRBJ2-7, with no clear D. V gave up 5 bases and J gave up 4 bases, with 9 bases separating them. CDR1 SEHNR and CDR2 FQNEAQ come from the germline V gene (reference sequence). The CDR3 sequence is 12 residues long.

The V call is TRBV3-1, the J call TRBJ2-3; TRBD2 agrees at 9 bases. V shed 5 bases, J shed 4 bases, and the junction held 7 bases outside the gene matches. The CDR3 is made up of 15 amino acids. Germline assignment: CDR1 LGHDT and CDR2 YNNKEL (reference sequence). The CDR3 nucleotides read TGTGCCAGCAGCTCTAGCGGGACGGGTCCAGATACGCAGTATTTT. Amino acids: CASSSSGTGPDTQYF.

V and J are TRBV27 and TRBJ2-7; 9 nucleotides line up with TRBD2. The CDR3 runs 14 residues. Germline V gene lookup returns CDR1 MNHEY and CDR2 SMNVEV (reference sequence). V lost 4 bases to trimming and J lost 2 bases; unmatched junction nucleotides: 3. The CDR3 is CASSWVAGAYEQYF. In DNA form, the CDR3 reads TGTGCCAGCAGTTGGGTAGCGGGAGCCTACGAGCAGTACTTC.

The V gene is TRBV5-1, the J gene TRBJ2-7, with D maybe TRBD2 (6 bases). Trimming left V 3 bases short and J 2 bases short, with 12 bases between. Germline CDR1 SGHRS, CDR2 YFSETQ. This CDR3 region has 14 residues. The CDR3 DNA reads as TGCGCCAGCAGCTCCGGGACTCCCACCTACGAGCAGTACTTC. This sequence encodes CASSSGTPTYEQYF.

This sequence joins TRBV20-1 and TRBJ1-2; the match to TRBD1 covers 8 bases. V was clipped by 3 bases and J by 6 bases; unmatched bases: 24. Germline loops: CDR1 DFQATT, CDR2 SNEGSKA (reference sequence). The CDR3 extends over 19 amino acids. The CDR3 sequence: CSASSLVQGAFGVFNGYTF. The DNA for the CDR3 is TGCAGTGCTAGTTCTCTTGTCCAGGGGGCTTTTGGAGTGTTTAATGGCTACACCTTC.